These T cell receptor beta chains were read from a single sample in a study of shared clonotypes between healthy human individuals. Here immunoSEQ multiplex PCR was the method, and the copy in TCRdb shows in-frame clones only, minus some. The sample includes fewer than 3 million clones, about 90% of them seen just once. The sample was naive CD4+ T cells from PBMCs. These receptors were taken from a man between 18 and 35 years old in good health. Some clones in this sample may be carry-over from other donors' samples. The CDR3 runs from the conserved cysteine through the conserved F or W. A D gene is named only where the DNA matches it firmly. Some rows have no size entry. The others give once, few or many, or a class for an expanded clone.

V	J	size	D	DNA	CDR3
TRBV28	TRBJ2-7	-	-	TGTGCCAGCAGTTTCGGCACAGGTAACTACGAGCAGTACTTC	CASSFGTGNYEQYF
TRBV18	TRBJ1-1	-	-	TGTGCCAGCTCACCACCTTCAGGTGAAGCTTTCTTT	CASSPPSGEAFF
TRBV19	TRBJ2-5	-	TRBD2	TGTGCCAGTAGTTTACGACTAGCGGGAGCGGAGACCCAGTACTTC	CASSLRLAGAETQYF
TRBV5-1	TRBJ2-5	-	TRBD1	TGCGCCAGTTTTCAGGGGGCGCGAGAGACCCAGTACTTC	CASFQGARETQYF
TRBV25-1	TRBJ2-3	-	-	TGTGCCAGCAGCTCGAGGGTTTGGACAGATACGCAGTATTTT	CASSSRVWTDTQYF
TRBV28	TRBJ2-7	-	-	TGTGCCAGCAGTTTGGGCCCGAACTACGAGCAGTACTTC	CASSLGPNYEQYF
TRBV28	TRBJ2-6	-	TRBD1	TGTGCCAGCAGTGACCCCGGGACAGCTGCTGGGGCCAACGTCCTGACTTTC	CASSDPGTAAGANVLTF
TRBV15	TRBJ2-1	-	-	TGTGCCACCAGCAGAGCTCTAAGCTCCTACAATGAGCAGTTCTTC	CATSRALSSYNEQFF
TRBV28	TRBJ2-1	-	-	TGTGCCAGCAGTTCTCCTAGGGGGAACAATGAGCAGTTCTTC	CASSSPRGNNEQFF
TRBV18	TRBJ2-5	-	-	TGTGCCAGCTCACCCTCGATGGTGCCCCAAGAGACCCAGTACTTC	CASSPSMVPQETQYF
TRBV4-2	TRBJ1-2	-	-	TGTGCCAGCAGCCAAGGGGTCCAGGGAGATGGCTACACCTTC	CASSQGVQGDGYTF
TRBV9	TRBJ2-3	-	-	TGTGCCAGCAGCGTAGGCCTTATTCCAGATACGCAGTATTTT	CASSVGLIPDTQYF
TRBV19	TRBJ1-2	-	TRBD1	TGTGCCAGTAGTATCCCTCGGGGACAGGGGTCCTATGGCTACACCTTC	CASSIPRGQGSYGYTF
TRBV6-1	TRBJ2-3	once	-	TGTGCCAGCAGTGAACCAGATACGCAGTATTTT	CASSEPDTQYF
TRBV14	TRBJ2-6	-	-	TGTGCCAGCAGCCGACGGGGAACTGGGGCCAACGTCCTGACTTTC	CASSRRGTGANVLTF
TRBV9	TRBJ2-7	once	-	TGTGCCAGCAGCGAGGGGACATCTTACTACGAGCAGTACTTC	CASSEGTSYYEQYF
TRBV4-2	TRBJ2-7	-	TRBD2	TGTGCCAGCAGCCAAGGACTAGCGGGAGGGTCTGCCTACGAGCAGTACTTC	CASSQGLAGGSAYEQYF
TRBV28	TRBJ1-1	-	-	TGTGCCAGCACCCCCCCGGGTGGGGGACGCGCTTTCTTT	CASTPPGGGRAFF
TRBV5-1	TRBJ2-3	-	-	TGCGCCAGCAGCACCGGGGACTCCCTTAGCACAGATACGCAGTATTTT	CASSTGDSLSTDTQYF
TRBV2	TRBJ2-5	-	TRBD2	TGTGCCAGCAGTGCAATGACCAGCGGGAGCCAAGAGACCCAGTACTTC	CASSAMTSGSQETQYF
TRBV7-2	TRBJ2-3	-	-	TGTGCCAGCAGCGCCTTAATAGATACGCAGTATTTT	CASSALIDTQYF
TRBV7-9	TRBJ2-5	-	TRBD2	TGTGCCAGCAGCCGCCCCGGGGGGACGGAGACCCAGTACTTC	CASSRPGGTETQYF
TRBV5-1	TRBJ1-1	-	TRBD1	TGCGCCAGCAGCTTAGGGGGCCAAGGGAACACTGAAGCTTTCTTT	CASSLGGQGNTEAFF
TRBV11-2	TRBJ2-5	-	-	TGTGCCAGCAGCTTAAGGGGGAGAGAGACCCAGTACTTC	CASSLRGRETQYF
TRBV7-8	TRBJ2-1	-	TRBD2	TGTGCCAGCAGCTTCTGGCGGGAGCGGAGGAATGAGCAGTTCTTC	CASSFWRERRNEQFF
TRBV9	TRBJ1-4	-	-	TGTGCCAGCAGCAAGGGAGGGCTAGGTAATGAAAAACTGTTTTTT	CASSKGGLGNEKLFF
TRBV18	TRBJ2-7	-	TRBD2	TGTGCCAGCTCACTCCCGGGACTAGCGGGAAACGAGCAGTACTTC	CASSLPGLAGNEQYF